This T cell receptor (beta chain) derives from a study of vaccination and CD4 T cells after COVID-19. The overall study: Every participant was given two doses of BNT162b2 or mRNA-1273 vaccine. The study drew post-COVID samples a median around 100 days after diagnosis (range 35 to 161).

Described treatment: approximately 10-day PBMC culture with coronavirus spike peptide pools or control peptides (ViraFEST assay). Collection of the unexposed donor's CD4+ T cells took place before the COVID-19 pandemic (2011-2018). This clonotype was recorded a few times. Its antigen is as yet unknown. Study outcomes and limitations: A relatively small number of convalescent patients were studied, and no early post-infection timepoints were included.

The CDR3 runs 16 residues. V dropped 6 bases and J dropped 3; count of bases not matched to a gene: 11. Germline-derived CDR1 and CDR2 are SGHTA and FQGNSA. Once obtained from cultured CD4+ T cells, the DNA was sequenced using the Oncomine TCR Beta short-read assay. MiXCR was run by TCRdb on the PCR reads, yielding one entry per CDR3 protein. The sample has 3,000 to 3,500 distinct CDR3 sequences, 20% to 30% seen once. This TCR derives from a human donor in good health. Sequencing input: CD4+ T cells from blood, cultured in vitro. This chain connects TRBV7-2 to TRBJ1-3; 7 nucleotides agree with TRBD1. The CDR3 spells CASSFRRGDSGNTIYF. The CDR3 DNA is TGTGCCAGCAGTTTCAGAAGGGGGGACAGTGGAAACACCATATATTTT.